The clone carrying this T cell receptor (beta chain) was seen only once. How the authors handled the data: The assay estimated nucleated cells by amplifying reference gene primers. Using immunoSEQ multiplex PCR, the repertoire was profiled, and TCRdb retains in-frame clones only, with some absent. The V and J calls and the clone size are those of that table, but D and trimming were determined from the DNA. This table has some 270,000 clones, approximately 86% appearing once. Germline V gives CDR1 MNHEY, CDR2 SMNVEV (reference sequence). The CDR3 extends over 17 amino acids. The V and J ends lost 0 bases and 5 bases, in that order; junction bases with no gene match: 8. These data originate in a study of blood T cell repertoires in COVID-19. Study overall: T cells, B-cell-depleted T cells, or PBMCs provided the cDNA or gDNA that served as material.

This chain uses TRBV27 with TRBJ2-5; 11 bases line up with TRBD2. The specimen sequenced was peripheral blood. This sequence was found in a woman aged 60 to 75 who had recovered from COVID-19. The CDR3 reads CASSLSLAGALRETQYF. In DNA, the CDR3 is TGTGCCAGCAGTTTATCACTAGCGGGGGCCCTTCGCGAGACCCAGTACTTC.